The entry below describes one T cell receptor (beta chain). V dropped 6 bases and J dropped 5; count of bases not matched to a gene: 4. Germline V CDR1 and CDR2: MNHEY, SVGAGI. There are 13 residues in the CDR3. TCRdb's copy holds only in-frame clones and misses some; the assay was immunoSEQ multiplex PCR. Here the sample spans fewer than 150,000 clones, around nine tenths being singletons. These data come from a study of control samples from healthy donors and cancer patients. The specimen was blood. This receptor was identified in a man aged 18 to 29 in good health. V gene TRBV6-5 combines with J gene TRBJ2-1; 7 bases fit TRBD1. CDR3: CASRYRGNNEQFF. The CDR3 DNA follows: TGTGCCAGCAGATACAGGGGAAACAATGAGCAGTTCTTC.